This T cell receptor beta chain stems from a study of cytotoxic CD8 clonotypes in ibrutinib-treated CLL. Study-level findings and limits: The study found public clonotypes uncommon, contracting or stable on treatment.

Points on this clone: Its cognate antigen is unknown.

Measured with immunoSEQ multiplex PCR; TCRdb has only the in-frame clones, and not every one. Of tens of thousands of clones listed, 70% to 90% are singletons. Germline V gene sequence: CDR1 SGHNT, CDR2 YYREEE (reference sequence). This CDR3 comprises 14 residues. The V segment lost 4 bases and the J segment 2 bases; nucleotides outside the gene matches: 5. The genes are TRBV5-4 and TRBJ1-2; 7 nucleotides line up with TRBD1. This material consisted of PBMCs, taken after 24 months of ibrutinib treatment. This receptor was obtained from a human donor with chronic lymphocytic leukemia. This CDR3 reads CASSRQGTNYGYTF. CDR3 nucleotides: TGTGCCAGCAGCCGACAGGGAACGAACTATGGCTACACCTTC.